This paragraph reports one T cell receptor (beta chain). The antigen remains unidentified. The V end lost 5 bases, the J end lost 3 bases, and 13 bases lay between the germline ends. The CDR3 sequence is 14 residues long. CDR1 is SEHNR, CDR2 FQNEAQ, per germline (reference sequence). The sample comes from a study of cytomegalovirus exposure and HLA in healthy donors. In the study overall: Among the roughly 400 genotyped donors, less than 85% were placed in the Caucasian-associated ancestry cluster. Broader study findings: V- and J-gene trimming of TCR beta was linked (in a later analysis) to a missense DCLRE1C variant.

With 60 Vbeta and 13 Jbeta primers, the PCR was carried out. The assay was immunoSEQ multiplex PCR, and TCRdb's table has in-frame clones only and misses some. The table lists 96,000 or so clones. V and J are TRBV7-9 and TRBJ1-2; D may be TRBD1 (5 bases). This clonotype was sampled from a young woman in good health and CMV-seronegative. The sample consisted of PBMCs. The CDR3 loop is CASSLGGPYYGYTF. In DNA, the CDR3 is TGTGCCAGCAGCCTCGGGGGACCGTACTATGGCTACACCTTC.